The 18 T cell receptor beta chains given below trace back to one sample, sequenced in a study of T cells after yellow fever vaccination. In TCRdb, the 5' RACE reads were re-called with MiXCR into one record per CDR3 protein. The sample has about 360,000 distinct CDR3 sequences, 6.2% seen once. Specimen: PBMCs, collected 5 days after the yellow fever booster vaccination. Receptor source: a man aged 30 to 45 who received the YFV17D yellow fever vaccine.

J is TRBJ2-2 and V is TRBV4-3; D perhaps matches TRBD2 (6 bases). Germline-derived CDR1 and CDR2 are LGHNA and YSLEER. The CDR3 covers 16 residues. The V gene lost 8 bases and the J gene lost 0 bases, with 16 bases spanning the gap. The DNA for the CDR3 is TGCGCCAGCCAAAGGGTGGCGGGACCGAACACCGGGGAGCTGTTTTTT. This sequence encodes CASQRVAGPNTGELFF.

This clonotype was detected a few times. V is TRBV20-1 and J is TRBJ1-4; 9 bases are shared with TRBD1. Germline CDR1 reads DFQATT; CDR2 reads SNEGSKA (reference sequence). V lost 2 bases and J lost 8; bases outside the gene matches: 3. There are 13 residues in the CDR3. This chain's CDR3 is CSARRTGVEKLFF. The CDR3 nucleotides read TGCAGTGCTAGACGGACAGGGGTCGAAAAACTGTTTTTT.

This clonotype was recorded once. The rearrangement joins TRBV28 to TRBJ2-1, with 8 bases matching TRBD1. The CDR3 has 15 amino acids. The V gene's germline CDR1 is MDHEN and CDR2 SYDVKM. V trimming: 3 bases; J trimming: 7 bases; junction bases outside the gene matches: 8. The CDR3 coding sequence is TGTGCCAGCAGTTTTACGGACAGGGCGAAGAATGAGCAGTTCTTC. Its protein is CASSFTDRAKNEQFF. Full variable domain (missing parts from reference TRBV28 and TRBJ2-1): DVKVTQSSRYLVKRTGEKVFLECVQDMDHENMFWYRQDPGLGLRLIYFSYDVKMKEKGDIPEGYSVSREKKERFSLILESASTNQTSMYLCASSFTDRAKNEQFFGPGTRLTVL.

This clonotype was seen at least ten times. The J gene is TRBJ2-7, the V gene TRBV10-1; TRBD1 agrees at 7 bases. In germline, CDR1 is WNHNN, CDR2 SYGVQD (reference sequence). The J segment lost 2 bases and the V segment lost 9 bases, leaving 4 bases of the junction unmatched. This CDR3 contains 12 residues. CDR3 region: CARPGQTYEQYF. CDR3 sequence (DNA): TGCGCCAGACCGGGACAGACCTACGAGCAGTACTTC.

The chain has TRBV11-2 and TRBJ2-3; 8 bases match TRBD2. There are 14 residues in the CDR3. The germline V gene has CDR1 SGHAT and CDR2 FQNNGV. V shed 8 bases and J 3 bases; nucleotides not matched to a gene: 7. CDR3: CASRSGGRTDTQYF. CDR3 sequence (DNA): TGTGCCAGCCGTAGCGGCGGGAGGACAGATACGCAGTATTTT.

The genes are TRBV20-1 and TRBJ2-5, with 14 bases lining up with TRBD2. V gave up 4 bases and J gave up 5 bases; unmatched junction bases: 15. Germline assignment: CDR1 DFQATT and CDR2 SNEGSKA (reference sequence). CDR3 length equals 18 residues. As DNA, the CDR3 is TGCAGTGCTAAGGGACTAGCGGGAGAAGAGGGTATGTTGGAGACCCAGTACTTC. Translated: CSAKGLAGEEGMLETQYF.

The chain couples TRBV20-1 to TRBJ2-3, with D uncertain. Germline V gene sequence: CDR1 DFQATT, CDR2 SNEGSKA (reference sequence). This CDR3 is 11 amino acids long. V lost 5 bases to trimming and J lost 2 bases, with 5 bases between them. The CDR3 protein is CSAPNTDTQYF. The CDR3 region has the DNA TGCAGTGCTCCAAACACAGATACGCAGTATTTT.

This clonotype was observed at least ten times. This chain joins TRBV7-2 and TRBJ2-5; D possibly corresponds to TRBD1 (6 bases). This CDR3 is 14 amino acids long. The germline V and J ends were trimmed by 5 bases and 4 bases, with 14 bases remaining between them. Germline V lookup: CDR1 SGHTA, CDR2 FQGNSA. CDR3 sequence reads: CASSPPARGETQYF. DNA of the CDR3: TGTGCCAGCAGCCCCCCGGCCAGGGGAGAGACCCAGTACTTC.

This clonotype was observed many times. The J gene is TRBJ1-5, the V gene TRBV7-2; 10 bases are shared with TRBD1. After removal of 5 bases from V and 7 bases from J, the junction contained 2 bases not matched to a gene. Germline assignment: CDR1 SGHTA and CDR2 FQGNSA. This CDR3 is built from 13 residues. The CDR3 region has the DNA TGTGCCAGCAGCCCGGACAGGGGGCAGCCCCAGCATTTT. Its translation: CASSPDRGQPQHF.

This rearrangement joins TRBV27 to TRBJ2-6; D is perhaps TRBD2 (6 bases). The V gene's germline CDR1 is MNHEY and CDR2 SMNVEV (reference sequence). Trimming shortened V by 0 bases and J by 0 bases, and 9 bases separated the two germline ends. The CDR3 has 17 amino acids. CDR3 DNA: TGTGCCAGCAGTTTATCCGGGGGTCGCTCTGGGGCCAACGTCCTGACTTTC. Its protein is CASSLSGGRSGANVLTF.

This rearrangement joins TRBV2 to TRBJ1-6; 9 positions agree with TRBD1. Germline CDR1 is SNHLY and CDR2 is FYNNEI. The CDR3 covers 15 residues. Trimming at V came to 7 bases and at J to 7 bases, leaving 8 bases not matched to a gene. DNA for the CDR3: TGTGCCAGCACCCCGGGACAGGGAGGGAATTCACCCCTCCACTTT. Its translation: CASTPGQGGNSPLHF.

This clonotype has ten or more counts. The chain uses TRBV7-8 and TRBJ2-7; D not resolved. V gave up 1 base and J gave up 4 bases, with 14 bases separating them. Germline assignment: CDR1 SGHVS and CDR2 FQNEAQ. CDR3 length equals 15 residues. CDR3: CASSLGEDPLYEQYF. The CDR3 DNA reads TGTGCCAGCAGCTTAGGAGAGGACCCCCTATACGAGCAGTACTTC.

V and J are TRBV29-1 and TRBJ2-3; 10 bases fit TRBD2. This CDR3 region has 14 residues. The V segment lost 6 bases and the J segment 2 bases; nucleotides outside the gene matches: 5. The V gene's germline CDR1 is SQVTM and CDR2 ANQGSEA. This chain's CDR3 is CSVELAGLTDTQYF. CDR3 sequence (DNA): TGCAGCGTGGAACTAGCGGGACTCACAGATACGCAGTATTTT.

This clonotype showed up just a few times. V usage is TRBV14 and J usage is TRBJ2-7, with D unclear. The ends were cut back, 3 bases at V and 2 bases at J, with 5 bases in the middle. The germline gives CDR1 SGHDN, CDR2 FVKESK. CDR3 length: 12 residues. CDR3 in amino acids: CASSHETYEQYF. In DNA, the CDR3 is TGTGCCAGCAGCCATGAAACCTACGAGCAGTACTTC.

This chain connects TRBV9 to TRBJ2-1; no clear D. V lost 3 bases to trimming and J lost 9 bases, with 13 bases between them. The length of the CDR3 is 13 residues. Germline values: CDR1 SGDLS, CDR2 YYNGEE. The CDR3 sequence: CASSGPLSLEQFF. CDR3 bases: TGTGCCAGCAGCGGACCACTTAGCCTTGAGCAGTTCTTC.

This CDR3 reads CSSGTGATEAFF. CDR3 in DNA: TGCAGTTCCGGGACAGGGGCCACTGAAGCTTTCTTT. The chain combines TRBV20-1 with TRBJ1-1, with TRBD1 identical over 10 bases. The length of the CDR3 is 12 residues. V lost 8 bases and J lost 4; bases outside the gene matches: 4. The germline V gene has CDR1 DFQATT and CDR2 SNEGSKA (reference sequence).

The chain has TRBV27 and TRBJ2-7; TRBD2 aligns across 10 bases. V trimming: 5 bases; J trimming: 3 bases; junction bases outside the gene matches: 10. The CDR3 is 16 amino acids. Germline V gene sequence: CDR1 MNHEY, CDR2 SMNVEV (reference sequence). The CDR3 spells CASSITRTSGYYEQYF. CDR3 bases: TGTGCCAGCAGTATAACCCGGACTAGCGGCTACTACGAGCAGTACTTC.

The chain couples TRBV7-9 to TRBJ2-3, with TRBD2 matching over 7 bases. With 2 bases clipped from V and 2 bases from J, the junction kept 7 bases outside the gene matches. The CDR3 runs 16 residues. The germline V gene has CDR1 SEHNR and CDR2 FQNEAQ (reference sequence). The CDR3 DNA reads TGTGCCAGCAGCTTACCGATTCTAGCGGACACAGATACGCAGTATTTT. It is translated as CASSLPILADTDTQYF.